The 3 T cell receptor beta chains in this list originate from one sample, sequenced in a study of beta chain features in type 1 diabetes. Study-wide results and caveats: In every one of the four CD4+ subsets, TCRB CDR3s were moderately but significantly shorter in Type 1 diabetes patients.

The authors reverse transcribed all of the isolated RNA, so sequencing captured expressed TCRB transcripts. The repertoire was sequenced with immunoSEQ multiplex PCR; TCRdb's copy has only in-frame clones and lacks some. The sample shows approximately 280,000 clones, around 16% of them seen only once. These receptors' targets are unknown. Sequenced sample: naive CD4+ T cells from blood. These TCRs come from a man between 18 and 29 years old with type 1 diabetes.

This clone appeared a few times. The chain recombines TRBV30 with TRBJ1-1, with a possible D match to TRBD1 (5 bases). Germline V gene sequence: CDR1 GTSNPN, CDR2 SVGIG (reference sequence). V dropped 2 bases and J dropped 5 bases, with 21 bases sitting between them. The CDR3 length is 16 residues. The CDR3 sequence is CAWSPRLRGGWTEAFF. CDR3 bases: TGTGCCTGGAGTCCCCGTCTTAGGGGAGGGTGGACTGAAGCTTTCTTT.

The rearrangement joins TRBV5-1 to TRBJ1-1; D remains ambiguous. V lost 0 bases and J lost 0, with 9 bases in between. CDR1 is SGHRS, CDR2 YFSETQ, per germline. The length of the CDR3 is 15 residues. CDR3 sequence reads: CASSLASRMNTEAFF. The CDR3 bases are TGCGCCAGCAGCTTGGCCTCCAGAATGAACACTGAAGCTTTCTTT.

This clone was detected only a few times. The genes are TRBV7-2 and TRBJ2-5; 10 nucleotides match TRBD2. The CDR3 runs 15 residues. Germline CDR1 reads SGHTA; CDR2 reads FQGNSA. The ends lost 5 bases at V and 6 bases at J; junction bases unmatched: 9. CDR3 loop: CASSPVTSGRQTQYF. The CDR3 nucleotides are TGTGCCAGCAGCCCAGTGACTAGCGGGCGACAGACCCAGTACTTC.